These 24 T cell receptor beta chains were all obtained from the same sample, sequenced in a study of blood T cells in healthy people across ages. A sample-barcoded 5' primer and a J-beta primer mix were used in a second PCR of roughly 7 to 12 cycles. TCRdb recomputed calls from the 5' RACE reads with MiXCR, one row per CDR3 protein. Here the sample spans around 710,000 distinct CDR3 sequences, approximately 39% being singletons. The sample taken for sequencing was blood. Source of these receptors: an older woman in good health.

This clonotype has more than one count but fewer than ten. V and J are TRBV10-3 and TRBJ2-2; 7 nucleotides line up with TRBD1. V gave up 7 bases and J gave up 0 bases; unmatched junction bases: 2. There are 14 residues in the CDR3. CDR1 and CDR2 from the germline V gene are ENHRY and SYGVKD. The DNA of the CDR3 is TGTGCCATCACCGGGACAGCGAACACCGGGGAGCTGTTTTTT. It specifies CAITGTANTGELFF.

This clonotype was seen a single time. The CDR3 coding sequence is TGTGCCACCAGCACCCAACAGGGGAGTGAGCAGTTCTTC. Translation gives CATSTQQGSEQFF. This chain joins TRBV15 and TRBJ2-1; 7 bases fit TRBD1. CDR1 LNHNV and CDR2 YYDKDF come from the germline V gene (reference sequence). With V trimmed by 4 bases and J by 9 bases, 6 bases remained unmatched. This CDR3 is built from 13 residues.

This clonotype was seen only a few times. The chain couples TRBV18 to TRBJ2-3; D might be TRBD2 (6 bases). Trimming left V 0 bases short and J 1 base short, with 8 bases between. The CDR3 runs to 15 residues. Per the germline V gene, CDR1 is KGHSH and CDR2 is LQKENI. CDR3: CASSPPASGTDTQYF. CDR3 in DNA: TGTGCCAGCTCACCACCGGCTAGCGGCACAGATACGCAGTATTTT.

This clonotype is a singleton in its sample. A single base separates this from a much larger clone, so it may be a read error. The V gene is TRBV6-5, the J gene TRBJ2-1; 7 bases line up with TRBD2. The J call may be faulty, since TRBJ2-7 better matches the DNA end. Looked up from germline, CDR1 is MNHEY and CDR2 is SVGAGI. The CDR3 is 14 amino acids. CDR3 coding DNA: TGTGCCAGCAGAGGCGGGACTATCAACAATGAGCAGTACTTC. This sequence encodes CASRGGTINNEQYF.

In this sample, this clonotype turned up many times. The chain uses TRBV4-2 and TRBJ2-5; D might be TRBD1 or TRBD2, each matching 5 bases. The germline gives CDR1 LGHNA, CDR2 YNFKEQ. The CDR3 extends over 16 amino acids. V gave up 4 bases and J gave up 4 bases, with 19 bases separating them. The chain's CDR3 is CASSPPGLEVGETQYF. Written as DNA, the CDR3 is TGTGCCAGCAGCCCGCCGGGGCTAGAAGTCGGAGAGACCCAGTACTTC.

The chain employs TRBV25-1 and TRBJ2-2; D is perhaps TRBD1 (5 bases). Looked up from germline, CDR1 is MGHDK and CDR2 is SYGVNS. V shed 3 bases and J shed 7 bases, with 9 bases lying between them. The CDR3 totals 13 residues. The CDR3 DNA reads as TGTGCCAGCAGTGACAGGGTGGTCGGGGAGCTGTTTTTT. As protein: CASSDRVVGELFF.

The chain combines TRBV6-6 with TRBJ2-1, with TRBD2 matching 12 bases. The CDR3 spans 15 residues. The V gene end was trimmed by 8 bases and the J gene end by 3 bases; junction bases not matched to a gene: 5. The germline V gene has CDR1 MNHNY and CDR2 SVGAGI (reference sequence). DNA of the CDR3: TGTGCCAGCCTAACTAGCGGGGGGAACTACAATGAGCAGTTCTTC. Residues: CASLTSGGNYNEQFF.

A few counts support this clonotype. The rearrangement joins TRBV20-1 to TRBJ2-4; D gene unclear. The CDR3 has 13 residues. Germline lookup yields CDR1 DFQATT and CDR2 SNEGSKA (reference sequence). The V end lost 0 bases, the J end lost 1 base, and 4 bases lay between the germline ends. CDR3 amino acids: CSAREVAKNIQYF. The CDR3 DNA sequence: TGCAGTGCTAGAGAGGTTGCCAAAAACATTCAGTACTTC.

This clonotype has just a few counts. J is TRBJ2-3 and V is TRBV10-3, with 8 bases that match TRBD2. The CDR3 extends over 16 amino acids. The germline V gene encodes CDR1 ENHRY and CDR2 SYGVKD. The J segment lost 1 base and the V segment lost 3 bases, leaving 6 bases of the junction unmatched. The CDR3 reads CAISDEWRGGTDTQYF. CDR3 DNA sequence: TGTGCCATCAGTGATGAGTGGCGGGGGGGCACAGATACGCAGTATTTT.

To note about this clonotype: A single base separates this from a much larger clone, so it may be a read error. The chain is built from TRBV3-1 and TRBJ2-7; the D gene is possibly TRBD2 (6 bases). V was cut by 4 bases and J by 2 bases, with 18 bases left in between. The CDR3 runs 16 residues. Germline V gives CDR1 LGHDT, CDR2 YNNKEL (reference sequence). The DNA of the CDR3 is TGTGCCAGCAGCCCGGTTGGCGGGGCTACGCCCTACGAGCAGTACTTC. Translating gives CASSPVGGATPYEQYF.

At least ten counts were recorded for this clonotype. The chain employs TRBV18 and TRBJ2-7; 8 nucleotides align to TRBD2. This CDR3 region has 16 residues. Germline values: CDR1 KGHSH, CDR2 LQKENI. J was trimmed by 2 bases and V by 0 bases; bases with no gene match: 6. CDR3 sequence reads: CASSPPGAGGAYEQYF. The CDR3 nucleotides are TGTGCCAGCTCACCACCTGGCGCGGGGGGAGCCTACGAGCAGTACTTC.

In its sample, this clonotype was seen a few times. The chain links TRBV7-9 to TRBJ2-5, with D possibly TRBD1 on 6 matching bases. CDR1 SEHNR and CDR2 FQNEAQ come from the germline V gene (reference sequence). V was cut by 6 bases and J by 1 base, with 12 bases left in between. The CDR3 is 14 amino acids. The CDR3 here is CASSFGQPQETQYF. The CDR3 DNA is TGTGCCAGCAGTTTCGGACAGCCCCAAGAGACCCAGTACTTC.

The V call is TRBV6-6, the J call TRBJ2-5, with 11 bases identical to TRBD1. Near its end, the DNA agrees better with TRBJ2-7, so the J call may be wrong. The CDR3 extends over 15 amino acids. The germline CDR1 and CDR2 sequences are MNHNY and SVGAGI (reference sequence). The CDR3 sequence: CASRNRTGGIYEQYF. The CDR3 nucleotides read TGTGCCAGCAGGAACCGGACAGGGGGCATTTACGAGCAGTACTTC.

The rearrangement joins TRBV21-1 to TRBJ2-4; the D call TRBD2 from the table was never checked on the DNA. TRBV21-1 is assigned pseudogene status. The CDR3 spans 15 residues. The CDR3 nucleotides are TGTGCCCGCCTACTAGCGGGAGGGTCTTACAATGAGCAGTACTTC. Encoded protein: CARLLAGGSYNEQYF.

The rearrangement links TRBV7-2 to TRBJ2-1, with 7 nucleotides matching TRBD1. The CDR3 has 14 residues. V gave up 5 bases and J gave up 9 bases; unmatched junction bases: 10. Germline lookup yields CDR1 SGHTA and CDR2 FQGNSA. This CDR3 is CASSVNRGVGEQFF. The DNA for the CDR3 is TGTGCCAGCAGCGTAAACAGGGGAGTAGGTGAGCAGTTCTTC.

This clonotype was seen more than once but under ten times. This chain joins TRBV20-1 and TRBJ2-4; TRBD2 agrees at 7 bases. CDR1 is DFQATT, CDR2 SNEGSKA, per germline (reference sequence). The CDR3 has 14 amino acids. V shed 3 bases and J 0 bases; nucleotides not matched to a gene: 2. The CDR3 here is CSASGRIAKNIQYF. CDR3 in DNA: TGCAGTGCTAGCGGGAGGATAGCCAAAAACATTCAGTACTTC.

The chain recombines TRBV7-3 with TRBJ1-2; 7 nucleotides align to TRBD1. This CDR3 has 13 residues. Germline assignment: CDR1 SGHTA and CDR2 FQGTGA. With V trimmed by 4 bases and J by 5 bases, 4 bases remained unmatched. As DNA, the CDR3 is TGTGCCAGCAGCTACGGACAGGATTATGGCTACACCTTC. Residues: CASSYGQDYGYTF. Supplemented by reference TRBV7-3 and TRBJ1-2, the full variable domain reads GAGVSQTPSNKVTEKGKYVELRCDPISGHTALYWYRQSLGQGPEFLIYFQGTGAADDSGLPNDRFFAVRPEGSVSTLKIQRTERGDSAVYLCASSYGQDYGYTFGSGTRLTVV.

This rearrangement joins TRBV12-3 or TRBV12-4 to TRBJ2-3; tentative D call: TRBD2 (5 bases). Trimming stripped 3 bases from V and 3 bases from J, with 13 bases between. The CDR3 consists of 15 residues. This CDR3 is CASSLGSHGTDTQYF. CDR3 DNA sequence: TGTGCCAGCAGTTTGGGGAGTCATGGAACAGATACGCAGTATTTT.

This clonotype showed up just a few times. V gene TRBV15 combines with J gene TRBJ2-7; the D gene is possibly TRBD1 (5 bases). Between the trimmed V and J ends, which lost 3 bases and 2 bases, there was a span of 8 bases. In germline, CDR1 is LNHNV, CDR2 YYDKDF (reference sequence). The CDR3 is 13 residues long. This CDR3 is CATSSSRAYEQYF. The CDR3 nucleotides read TGTGCCACCAGCAGTTCCAGGGCCTACGAGCAGTACTTC.

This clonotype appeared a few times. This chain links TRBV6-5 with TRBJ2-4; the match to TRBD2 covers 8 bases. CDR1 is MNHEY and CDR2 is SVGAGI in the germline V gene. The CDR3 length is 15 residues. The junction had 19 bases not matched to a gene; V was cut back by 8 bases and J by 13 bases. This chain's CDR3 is CASFNVRSGSYEQYF. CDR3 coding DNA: TGTGCCAGCTTCAACGTGAGGAGCGGGAGCTATGAGCAGTACTTC.

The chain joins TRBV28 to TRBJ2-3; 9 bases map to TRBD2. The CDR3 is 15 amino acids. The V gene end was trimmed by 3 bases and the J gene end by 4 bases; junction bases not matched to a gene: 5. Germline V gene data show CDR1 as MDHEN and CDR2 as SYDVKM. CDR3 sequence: CASSFLAGVSDTQYF. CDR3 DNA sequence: TGTGCCAGCAGTTTTTTAGCGGGAGTGTCAGATACGCAGTATTTT. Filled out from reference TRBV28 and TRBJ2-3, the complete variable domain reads DVKVTQSSRYLVKRTGEKVFLECVQDMDHENMFWYRQDPGLGLRLIYFSYDVKMKEKGDIPEGYSVSREKKERFSLILESASTNQTSMYLCASSFLAGVSDTQYFGPGTRLTVL.

CDR3 bases: TGTGCCACCAGTGATGACAGACACACCTATGGCTACACCTTC. Its translation: CATSDDRHTYGYTF. The chain has TRBV24-1 and TRBJ1-2, with TRBD1 as a possible D gene (5 bases). The V and J ends lost 3 bases and 4 bases respectively, with 11 bases between them. Germline CDR1 reads KGHDR; CDR2 reads SFDVKD. The CDR3 consists of 14 residues.

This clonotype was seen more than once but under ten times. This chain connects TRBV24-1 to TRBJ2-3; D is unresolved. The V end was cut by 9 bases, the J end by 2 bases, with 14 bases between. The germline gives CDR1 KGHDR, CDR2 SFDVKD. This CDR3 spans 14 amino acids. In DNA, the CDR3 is TGTGCCACCGCGTCGGGTAGAGACACAGATACGCAGTATTTT. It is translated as CATASGRDTDTQYF.

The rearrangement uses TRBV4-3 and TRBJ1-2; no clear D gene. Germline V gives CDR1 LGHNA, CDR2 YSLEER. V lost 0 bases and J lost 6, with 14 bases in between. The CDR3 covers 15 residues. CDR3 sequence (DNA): TGCGCCAGCAGCCAAGATCCGGGTGTAAGCAATGGCTACACCTTC. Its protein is CASSQDPGVSNGYTF.